The T cell receptor (beta chain) described here comes from a study of regulatory dendritic cells for organ transplantation. General study points: The authors noted considerable between-person heterogeneity in alloreactive memory CD8+ cells.

Memory T cells were CD45RO+, naive were CD45RA+, sorted by FACS. With regard to this clone: The antigen remains undetermined.

Assay used: immunoSEQ multiplex PCR; TCRdb lists only in-frame clones, some missing. The sample shows fewer than 40,000 clones, about 90% of them seen only once. Trimming took off 6 bases at V and 0 bases at J, with 8 bases between the two ends. CDR1 is SGHVS, CDR2 FQNEAQ, per germline. CDR3 size: 13 residues. The genes are TRBV7-8 and TRBJ1-1; possibly TRBD1 for D (6 bases). Source material: naive CD8+ T cells from blood. Subset denoted: CD45RA+ naive T cells. The clonotype was recovered from a human donor in good health. The CDR3 region is CASRDSLNTEAFF. The CDR3, as DNA: TGTGCCAGCAGGGACAGCCTGAACACTGAAGCTTTCTTT. Full variable domain (outside the CDR3, taken from reference TRBV7-8 and TRBJ1-1): GAGVSQSPRYKVAKRGQDVALRCDPISGHVSLFWYQQALGQGPEFLTYFQNEAQLDKSGLPSDRFFAERPEGSVSTLKIQRTQQEDSAVYLCASRDSLNTEAFFGQGTRLTVV.